The sequence of this T cell receptor beta chain was determined in a study of T cell responses to AZD1222 COVID-19 vaccine. Study at large: Investigators merged groups given second doses at roughly 4 or roughly 12 weeks. Study results and limitations: Researchers report vaccine-associated CD4 TCRs spanning spike, with dominance at 160-218 and 743-854. Females outnumbered males among donors, who were mostly white British; clonal diversity was possibly underestimated.

Assay used: immunoSEQ multiplex PCR; TCRdb lists only in-frame clones, some missing. The sample lists approximately 90,000 clones; about 88% were seen once. The CDR3 runs to 13 residues. Germline loops: CDR1 MNHEY, CDR2 SVGAGI. Trimming cost V 6 bases and J 9 bases, with 15 bases left between them. Worth noting for this clone: Antigen specificity is unknown.

The V call is TRBV6-5, the J call TRBJ2-1; D perhaps matches TRBD2 (5 bases). This clonotype was obtained from an adult in good health. The specimen was peripheral blood, collected on day 0 of AZD1222 vaccination. This CDR3 is CASSSSIEGEQFF. The DNA for the CDR3 is TGTGCCAGCAGCTCCTCGATTGAGGGTGAGCAGTTCTTC.